This is a list of T cell receptor beta chains from one sample in a study of blood T cells in healthy people across ages. TCRdb passed the 5' RACE reads through MiXCR, listing each CDR3 protein once. The data hold roughly 800,000 distinct CDR3 sequences, with 55% to 70% observed a single time. Material: blood. These receptors all stem from a man under 40 in good health. The CDR3 runs from the conserved cysteine through the conserved F or W. D genes are given only for firm matches. A clone size is listed for some rows: how often the clone was seen (once, few, many), or a class if it is expanded.

v_call	j_call	d_call	clone_size	cdr3_aa	cdr3_nt
TRBV27	TRBJ2-1	NA	NA	CASSFLRGEQFF	TGTGCCAGCAGTTTTCTTCGAGGTGAGCAGTTCTTC
TRBV20-1	TRBJ2-5	TRBD2	NA	CSAQASGGALPETQYF	TGCAGTGCTCAGGCTAGCGGGGGGGCTTTGCCAGAGACCCAGTACTTC
TRBV6-2/TRBV6-3	TRBJ2-1	TRBD2	NA	CASGEGLAGVGQFF	TGTGCCAGCGGGGAAGGACTAGCGGGAGTCGGGCAGTTCTTC
TRBV20-1	TRBJ2-3	NA	NA	CSARLPGRPASGTQYF	TGCAGTGCTAGATTACCAGGTCGGCCGGCGTCGGGTACGCAGTATTTT
TRBV20-1	TRBJ2-7	NA	NA	CSARDTSSYEQYF	TGCAGTGCTAGAGATACTAGCTCCTACGAGCAGTACTTC
TRBV19	TRBJ2-3	TRBD2	once	CASGLRGRLDTQYF	TGTGCCAGTGGGCTGCGCGGGAGGTTAGATACGCAGTATTTT
TRBV20-1	TRBJ2-7	NA	NA	CSADKGTSEQYF	TGCAGTGCGGACAAAGGGACTTCTGAGCAGTACTTC
TRBV6-5	TRBJ1-3	NA	NA	CASSYSTEGSGNTIYF	TGTGCCAGCAGTTACTCGACGGAGGGCTCTGGAAACACCATATATTTT
TRBV5-1	TRBJ2-7	NA	few	CASSRVHSEEQYF	TGCGCCAGCAGCCGGGTCCACTCTGAAGAGCAGTACTTC
TRBV2	TRBJ2-7	TRBD1	NA	CASSELGQGGDEQYF	TGTGCCAGCAGTGAATTGGGACAGGGCGGGGACGAGCAGTACTTC